The 30 T cell receptor beta chains given below trace back to one sample, sequenced in a study of cytomegalovirus exposure and HLA in healthy donors. 13 Jbeta primers and 60 Vbeta primers were used for the PCR. Sequenced by immunoSEQ multiplex PCR; TCRdb stores in-frame clones only, minus some. Found here are roughly 180,000 clones, around 75% of them singletons; the top ten hold about 2.3%. The sequencing input was PBMCs. These receptors all stem from a female donor in good health and CMV-seronegative.

V gene TRBV7-8 combines with J gene TRBJ2-7; 12 nucleotides match TRBD1. The germline gives CDR1 SGHVS, CDR2 FQNEAQ. Trimming took 5 bases from V and 2 from J; bases not matched to a gene: 7. The CDR3 sequence is 16 residues long. CDR3 coding DNA: TGTGCCAGCAGCGTCCGCGGGACAGGGGGCGCCTACGAGCAGTACTTC. This sequence encodes CASSVRGTGGAYEQYF.

This rearrangement joins TRBV5-8 to TRBJ1-5; D is unclear. Germline CDR1 reads SGHTS; CDR2 reads YDEGEE. Trimming removed 5 bases at V and 0 bases at J, with 12 bases between. The CDR3 is made up of 15 amino acids. CDR3 nucleotides: TGTGCCAGCAGACGAGACACTTATAGCAATCAGCCCCAGCATTTT. Translated, it gives CASRRDTYSNQPQHF. Full variable domain (missing parts from reference TRBV5-8 and TRBJ1-5): EAGVTQSPTHLIKTRGQQATLRCSPISGHTSVYWYQQALGLGLQFLLWYDEGEERNRGNFPPRFSGRQFPNYSSELNVNALELEDSALYLCASRRDTYSNQPQHFGDGTRLSIL.

The chain uses TRBV4-3 and TRBJ2-7; 10 bases line up with TRBD2. Germline CDR1 LGHNA, CDR2 YSLEER. This CDR3 has 14 amino acids. Losses at the gene ends were 4 bases for V and 3 bases for J; bases not matched to a gene: 3. The CDR3 nucleotides read TGCGCCAGCAGCCTTTCTAGCGGGAGCTACGAGCAGTACTTC. Its protein is CASSLSSGSYEQYF.

This clone has only a few counts. This chain uses TRBV7-3 with TRBJ2-5, with 8 bases matching TRBD2. The CDR3 loop spans 14 amino acids. The germline CDR1 and CDR2 sequences are SGHTA and FQGTGA. Losses at the gene ends were 6 bases for V and 5 bases for J; bases not matched to a gene: 8. The CDR3 nucleotides are TGTGCCAGCAGTCCGGGAGGGAGGGGGGAGACCCAGTACTTC. It codes for CASSPGGRGETQYF.

The chain uses TRBV7-3 and TRBJ2-5; tentatively, D is TRBD2 (6 bases). Trimming removed 5 bases from V and 4 bases from J, with 11 bases in between. The length of the CDR3 is 13 residues. CDR1 is SGHTA, CDR2 FQGTGA, per germline. The CDR3 DNA is TGTGCCAGCAGCACGGGAGCGCGAGAGACCCAGTACTTC. This translates into CASSTGARETQYF.

J is TRBJ1-4 and V is TRBV29-1, with D possibly matching TRBD1 (5 bases). There are 14 residues in the CDR3. Germline V gene data show CDR1 as SQVTM and CDR2 as ANQGSEA. The ends were cut back, 0 bases at V and 6 bases at J, with 11 bases in the middle. DNA for the CDR3: TGCAGCGTTGAAGAGGGGGGGAACGATGAAAAACTGTTTTTT. This encodes CSVEEGGNDEKLFF.

J is TRBJ2-7 and V is TRBV7-8; 7 positions agree with TRBD2. J gave up 3 bases and V 6 bases, and 11 bases lay outside the gene matches. CDR1 is SGHVS and CDR2 is FQNEAQ in the germline V gene. CDR3 size: 15 residues. The CDR3: CASSPGGKGGYEQYF. In nucleotides, the CDR3 is TGTGCCAGCAGTCCCGGGGGGAAGGGAGGCTACGAGCAGTACTTC. The whole variable domain, filled in from reference TRBV7-8 and TRBJ2-7, reads GAGVSQSPRYKVAKRGQDVALRCDPISGHVSLFWYQQALGQGPEFLTYFQNEAQLDKSGLPSDRFFAERPEGSVSTLKIQRTQQEDSAVYLCASSPGGKGGYEQYFGPGTRLTVT.

This clone was seen a handful of times. The genes are TRBV9 and TRBJ2-3, with a tentative D call TRBD2 (6 bases). The CDR3 covers 15 residues. Germline CDR1 reads SGDLS; CDR2 reads YYNGEE. V was shortened by 0 bases and J by 4 bases, with 12 bases between the two germline ends. This CDR3 reads CASSVATWEADTQYF. For the CDR3, the DNA is TGTGCCAGCAGCGTAGCTACATGGGAGGCAGATACGCAGTATTTT.

The genes are TRBV18 and TRBJ1-2; D perhaps matches TRBD1 (5 bases). Deletions cut 3 bases from V and 4 bases from J, with 12 bases between. CDR3 length equals 14 residues. The germline V gene encodes CDR1 KGHSH and CDR2 LQKENI. The CDR3 spells CASSPKQGSYGYTF. For the CDR3, the DNA is TGTGCCAGCTCACCCAAGCAGGGATCCTATGGCTACACCTTC.

The chain recombines TRBV7-3 with TRBJ2-1; a weak D match, TRBD2 (5 bases). The CDR3 runs to 15 residues. The V end was cut by 1 base, the J end by 5 bases, with 12 bases between. Germline lookup yields CDR1 SGHTA and CDR2 FQGTGA. The CDR3 nucleotides are TGTGCCAGCAGCTTAATCCCCGGGGAGAACAATGAGCAGTTCTTC. Encoded protein: CASSLIPGENNEQFF.

This clone was counted once. The chain is built from TRBV11-3 and TRBJ2-7; tentatively, D is TRBD2 (7 bases). Germline loops: CDR1 SGHNT, CDR2 YENEEA. With 3 bases removed from V and 6 bases from J, the gap between germline ends came to 12 bases. The CDR3 contains 13 residues. The CDR3 DNA reads TGTGCCAGCAGCTTCGGGGGAGGGGGCGAGCAGTACTTC. It yields the protein CASSFGGGGEQYF.

This chain uses TRBV7-8 with TRBJ1-1; 7 bases match TRBD1. CDR3 length: 14 residues. Germline CDR1 SGHVS, CDR2 FQNEAQ. The trim removed 6 bases at V and 2 bases at J, leaving 6 bases unmatched. Here the CDR3 DNA reads TGTGCCAGCAGTCCCAGGGGGATTAACACTGAAGCTTTCTTT. Protein product: CASSPRGINTEAFF.

Only one count was recorded for this clone. The chain links TRBV6-1 to TRBJ2-7; 12 bases align to TRBD1. The CDR3 has 16 amino acids. In germline, CDR1 is MNHNS, CDR2 SASEGT. With 4 bases clipped from V and 5 bases from J, the junction kept 9 bases outside the gene matches. The CDR3 region has the DNA TGTGCCAGCAGTGCCCTTATGGGACAGGGGGCCGACGAGCAGTACTTC. Its translation: CASSALMGQGADEQYF.

The CDR3 DNA reads TGTGCCAGCAGCCCGTCTACAGCTCCTAATGGCTACACCTTC. It is translated as CASSPSTAPNGYTF. J is TRBJ1-2 and V is TRBV7-9; no reliable D call. The V and J ends lost 5 bases and 6 bases respectively, with 16 bases between them. The V gene's germline CDR1 is SEHNR and CDR2 FQNEAQ (reference sequence). This CDR3 region has 14 residues. The full variable domain, completed using reference TRBV7-9 and TRBJ1-2, is DTGVSQNPRHKITKRGQNVTFRCDPISEHNRLYWYRQTLGQGPEFLTYFQNEAQLEKSRLLSDRFSAERPKGSFSTLEIQRTEQGDSAMYLCASSPSTAPNGYTFGSGTRLTVV.

The rearrangement uses TRBV5-1 and TRBJ2-1; no firm D call. The CDR3 covers 15 residues. The germline V gene has CDR1 SGHRS and CDR2 YFSETQ. V lost 2 bases, J lost 4 bases, and 13 bases lay in between. The CDR3 here is CASSFRVDPYNEQFF. The CDR3 coding sequence is TGCGCCAGCAGCTTTCGGGTCGACCCATACAATGAGCAGTTCTTC. The variable domain in full, with the rest retrieved from reference TRBV5-1 and TRBJ2-1, is KAGVTQTPRYLIKTRGQQVTLSCSPISGHRSVSWYQQTPGQGLQFLFEYFSETQRNKGNFPGRFSGRQFSNSRSEMNVSTLELGDSALYLCASSFRVDPYNEQFFGPGTRLTVL.

V and J are TRBV27 and TRBJ2-5; 7 bases agree with TRBD1. CDR1 is MNHEY and CDR2 is SMNVEV in the germline V gene (reference sequence). The CDR3 loop spans 16 amino acids. After removal of 5 bases from V and 3 bases from J, the junction contained 12 bases not matched to a gene. CDR3 bases: TGTGCCAGCAGTCCTCCGCGAACCGGGACAGAAGAGACCCAGTACTTC. It translates to CASSPPRTGTEETQYF.

This clone has a single count. This chain connects TRBV27 to TRBJ2-5; possible D gene TRBD1, 6 bases. From germline, CDR1 is MNHEY and CDR2 SMNVEV (reference sequence). This CDR3 comprises 14 residues. The ends were cut back, 5 bases at V and 2 bases at J, with 12 bases in the middle. DNA for the CDR3: TGTGCCAGCAGTGCCACAGGGCATCAAGAGACCCAGTACTTC. Translation gives CASSATGHQETQYF.

The rearrangement links TRBV4-3 to TRBJ2-3; 14 nucleotides align to TRBD2. The CDR3 totals 15 residues. The trim removed 4 bases at V and 7 bases at J, leaving 4 bases unmatched. Germline values: CDR1 LGHNA, CDR2 YSLEER. CDR3 region: CASSRGLAGGNTQYF. CDR3 in DNA: TGCGCCAGCAGCCGCGGACTAGCGGGGGGAAATACGCAGTATTTT.

J is TRBJ1-1 and V is TRBV4-3, with D possibly being TRBD1 (5 bases). This CDR3 has 15 amino acids. In germline, CDR1 is LGHNA, CDR2 YSLEER. V dropped 7 bases and J dropped 5 bases, with 20 bases sitting between them. The CDR3 region has the DNA TGCGCCAGCACCCCGTCCGGGGGATCTGTAACTGAAGCTTTCTTT. The encoded protein is CASTPSGGSVTEAFF.

This sequence joins TRBV2 and TRBJ2-1; a weak D match, TRBD2 (6 bases). There are 16 residues in the CDR3. V lost 6 bases, J lost 2 bases, and 17 bases lay in between. CDR1 and CDR2 from the germline V gene are SNHLY and FYNNEI. The CDR3 loop reads CASREPGLRTYNEQFF. The CDR3, as DNA: TGTGCCAGCAGGGAACCGGGACTCCGAACCTACAATGAGCAGTTCTTC. Drawing the rest from reference TRBV2 and TRBJ2-1, the complete variable domain is EPEVTQTPSHQVTQMGQEVILRCVPISNHLYFYWYRQILGQKVEFLVSFYNNEISEKSEIFDDQFSVERPDGSNFTLKIRSTKLEDSAMYFCASREPGLRTYNEQFFGPGTRLTVL.

This chain links TRBV11-2 with TRBJ1-1; D is unclear. V lost 3 bases and J 0 bases, leaving 11 bases between the germline ends. The CDR3 has 15 residues. CDR1 SGHAT and CDR2 FQNNGV come from the germline V gene. CDR3 residues: CASSLSPRMNTEAFF. CDR3 DNA sequence: TGTGCCAGCAGCTTGAGCCCCCGTATGAACACTGAAGCTTTCTTT.

J is TRBJ1-5 and V is TRBV7-8; D is possibly TRBD1 (6 bases). Trimming left V 4 bases short and J 1 base short, with 17 bases between. The CDR3 is 17 residues long. Germline V CDR1 and CDR2: SGHVS, FQNEAQ. The CDR3 protein is CASSWAPGQRSNQPQHF. CDR3 coding DNA: TGTGCCAGCAGCTGGGCCCCCGGACAGAGAAGCAATCAGCCCCAGCATTTT.

The chain employs TRBV7-2 and TRBJ1-6; perhaps TRBD1 as D (5 bases). V lost 2 bases and J lost 6, with 11 bases in between. Germline V lookup: CDR1 SGHTA, CDR2 FQGNSA. This CDR3 comprises 15 residues. CDR3 in DNA: TGTGCCAGCAGCTTAATTGGTCAGGGTAATTCACCCCTCCACTTT. Its protein product is CASSLIGQGNSPLHF.

The chain joins TRBV6-5 to TRBJ2-3; 7 bases are shared with TRBD1. In germline, CDR1 is MNHEY, CDR2 SVGAGI. The CDR3 runs to 15 residues. J lost 3 bases, V lost 6 bases, and 9 bases had no gene match. The CDR3 loop is CASSAQGYRTDTQYF. In nucleotides, the CDR3 is TGTGCCAGCAGCGCACAGGGGTATCGAACAGATACGCAGTATTTT.

The rearrangement uses TRBV7-2 and TRBJ2-3; D perhaps matches TRBD2 (5 bases). CDR1 SGHTA and CDR2 FQGNSA come from the germline V gene. V lost 5 bases and J lost 4, with 10 bases in between. CDR3 length equals 13 residues. The CDR3: CASSQEVADTQYF. CDR3 bases: TGTGCCAGCAGCCAGGAGGTGGCAGATACGCAGTATTTT.

The CDR3 is CASSHTGNVSYEQYF. In nucleotides, the CDR3 is TGTGCCAGCAGCCACACAGGCAACGTATCCTACGAGCAGTACTTC. The V and J genes are TRBV21-1 and TRBJ2-7; TRBD1 is taken as the D call from the table, unchecked against the DNA. TRBV21-1 is a pseudogene locus. There are 15 residues in the CDR3.

The genes are TRBV28 and TRBJ1-4; 8 nucleotides agree with TRBD1. Trimming took 5 bases from V and 2 from J; bases not matched to a gene: 7. CDR1 MDHEN and CDR2 SYDVKM come from the germline V gene. The CDR3 is 16 residues long. Written as DNA, the CDR3 is TGTGCCAGCAGTGCAAGGACAGGGCTTACTAATGAAAAACTGTTTTTT. Translation: CASSARTGLTNEKLFF.

The J gene is TRBJ1-6, the V gene TRBV4-3; possible D gene TRBD1, 5 bases. The germline CDR1 and CDR2 sequences are LGHNA and YSLEER. There are 15 residues in the CDR3. V was cut by 1 base and J by 9 bases, with 13 bases left in between. CDR3 DNA sequence: TGCGCCAGCAGCCAAGCCGGGAGGGACGCTTCACCCCTCCACTTT. Its protein is CASSQAGRDASPLHF.

The rearrangement joins TRBV7-9 to TRBJ2-7; D not certain. CDR3 size: 13 residues. Germline V CDR1 and CDR2: SEHNR, FQNEAQ (reference sequence). The ends were cut back, 3 bases at V and 1 base at J, with 7 bases in the middle. The chain's CDR3 is CASSFRSSYEQYF. The CDR3, as DNA: TGTGCCAGCAGCTTCAGGTCATCCTACGAGCAGTACTTC.

This rearrangement joins TRBV28 to TRBJ2-2; weak D call: TRBD1 (6 bases). CDR3 length: 15 residues. With 6 bases removed from V and 4 bases from J, the gap between germline ends came to 15 bases. Germline V gene lookup returns CDR1 MDHEN and CDR2 SYDVKM. CDR3 nucleotides: TGTGCCAGCAGCTTTCGGACAGTACTCACCGGGGAGCTGTTTTTT. Its protein is CASSFRTVLTGELFF.